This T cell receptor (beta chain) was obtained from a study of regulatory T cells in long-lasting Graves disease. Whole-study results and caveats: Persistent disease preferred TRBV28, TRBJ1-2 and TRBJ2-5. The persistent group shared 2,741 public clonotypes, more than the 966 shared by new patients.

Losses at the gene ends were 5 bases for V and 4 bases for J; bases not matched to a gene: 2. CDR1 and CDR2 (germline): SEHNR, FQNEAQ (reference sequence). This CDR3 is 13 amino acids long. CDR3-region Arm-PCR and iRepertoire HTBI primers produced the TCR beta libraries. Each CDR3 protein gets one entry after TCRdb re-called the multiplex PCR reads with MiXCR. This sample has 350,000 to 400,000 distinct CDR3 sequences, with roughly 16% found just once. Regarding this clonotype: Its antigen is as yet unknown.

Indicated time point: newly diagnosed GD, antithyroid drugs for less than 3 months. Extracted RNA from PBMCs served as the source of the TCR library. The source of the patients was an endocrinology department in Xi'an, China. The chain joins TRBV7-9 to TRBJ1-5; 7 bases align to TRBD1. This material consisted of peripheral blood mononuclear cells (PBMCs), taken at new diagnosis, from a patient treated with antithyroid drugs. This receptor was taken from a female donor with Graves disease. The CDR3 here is CASSGQENQPQHF. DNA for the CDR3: TGTGCCAGCAGCGGACAGGAAAATCAGCCCCAGCATTTT.